Each of the 16 T cell receptor beta chains below was sequenced from the same sample in a study of CD8+ T cells in alopecia areata (dated by TCRdb to about 2018). The time point label for this specimen denotes: four to five weeks on oral tofacitinib. Reading the label with the study, this specimen's treatment or condition is: oral pan-JAK inhibitor, 5-10 mg twice daily. Library prep was done by the immunoSEQ multiplex PCR assay. RNA was extracted from all samples and reverse transcribed into cDNA as template for TCR sequencing. As stored in TCRdb, this immuneACCESS dataset retains in-frame rearrangements with V and J assigned. A fraction of the clones does not appear; measured against another copy, unresolved V genes explain less than half of the discrepancy, and the remainder lacks a known reason. Present in this sample are roughly 200,000 clones, 50% to 60% of which were seen just once. About 3% of the sample is held by the ten biggest clonotypes.

The specimen was CD4+ T cells sorted from blood, collected at week 4, from a patient treated with tofacitinib. The receptors stem from a human donor with alopecia areata.

V gene TRBV6-5 combines with J gene TRBJ1-2; TRBD1 might be the D (5 bases). Germline V gene data show CDR1 as MNHEY and CDR2 as SVGAGI. Deletions cut 2 bases from V and 4 bases from J, with 11 bases between. CDR3 length equals 14 residues. This CDR3 is CASSYDQGVYGYTF. As DNA, the CDR3 is TGTGCCAGCAGTTACGATCAGGGAGTCTATGGCTACACCTTC.

The chain uses TRBV15 and TRBJ2-5; D not resolved. This CDR3 contains 13 residues. Germline CDR1 is LNHNV and CDR2 is YYDKDF (reference sequence). Between the trimmed V and J ends, which lost 0 bases and 4 bases, there was a span of 6 bases. The CDR3 loop is CATSRDGRETQYF. CDR3 nucleotides: TGTGCCACCAGCAGAGATGGTAGAGAGACCCAGTACTTC.

DNA of the CDR3: TGCGCCAGCAGCCAAGGCAACAGAGGGAGCGGGGGCTACACCTTC. Protein: CASSQGNRGSGGYTF. The chain joins TRBV4-1 to TRBJ1-2; D call uncertain. The CDR3 covers 15 residues. The V gene's germline CDR1 is MGHRA and CDR2 YSYEKL. Deletions cut 1 base from V and 8 bases from J, with 17 bases between.

The chain carries TRBV9 and TRBJ1-2; no definite D call. This CDR3 is 17 amino acids long. CDR1 SGDLS and CDR2 YYNGEE come from the germline V gene. Trimming left V 1 base short and J 5 bases short, with 21 bases between. CDR3 sequence: CASSVKPSSDWNYGYTF. In nucleotides, the CDR3 is TGTGCCAGCAGCGTAAAGCCGAGCTCGGACTGGAATTATGGCTACACCTTC.

This clone was detected a few times. The chain joins TRBV7-2 to TRBJ2-7; D possibly corresponds to TRBD1 (6 bases). Trimming pared 4 bases from V and 2 bases from J, leaving 18 bases between. In germline, CDR1 is SGHTA, CDR2 FQGNSA. This CDR3 has 16 amino acids. The CDR3 DNA sequence: TGTGCCAGCAGCTCAGGGGCGGCCAGGGGCACCTACGAGCAGTACTTC. Amino acid sequence: CASSSGAARGTYEQYF.

This clone was seen more than once but under ten times. The chain carries TRBV7-9 and TRBJ1-2; 7 bases are shared with TRBD1. The V segment lost 5 bases and the J segment 5 bases; nucleotides outside the gene matches: 8. The germline CDR1 and CDR2 sequences are SEHNR and FQNEAQ (reference sequence). The CDR3 covers 14 residues. The CDR3 coding sequence is TGTGCCAGCAGCCACTCCGGGACAGAGTATGGCTACACCTTC. It specifies CASSHSGTEYGYTF.

The chain employs TRBV5-1 and TRBJ1-2, with D uncertain. The CDR3 consists of 15 residues. Trimming stripped 0 bases from V and 8 bases from J, with 17 bases between. Germline values: CDR1 SGHRS, CDR2 YFSETQ. Here the CDR3 reads CASSLVRPWDDGYTF. CDR3 nucleotide sequence: TGCGCCAGCAGCTTGGTAAGGCCCTGGGATGACGGCTACACCTTC.

This clone was recorded a few times. The genes are TRBV27 and TRBJ1-6; D uncertain. This CDR3 spans 13 amino acids. CDR1 and CDR2 (germline): MNHEY, SMNVEV (reference sequence). Trimming took 2 bases from V and 13 from J, leaving 12 bases between them. The CDR3 loop is CASSLAPTVPLHF. The CDR3 DNA reads as TGTGCCAGCAGTTTAGCCCCCACCGTCCCCCTCCACTTT.

The chain employs TRBV20-1 and TRBJ1-1; D unclear. The CDR3 spans 11 residues. CDR1 and CDR2 (germline): DFQATT, SNEGSKA (reference sequence). Trimming cost V 3 bases and J 6 bases, with 8 bases left between them. The CDR3 protein is CSASSPPEAFF. The CDR3 DNA is TGCAGTGCTAGCTCGCCCCCTGAAGCTTTCTTT.

The chain carries TRBV2 and TRBJ2-2, with 9 bases fitting TRBD1. The junction had 12 bases not matched to a gene; V was cut back by 10 bases and J by 0 bases. From germline, CDR1 is SNHLY and CDR2 FYNNEI. The CDR3 loop spans 17 amino acids. This CDR3 reads CAIPGTGPPANTGELFF. The CDR3 nucleotides read TGTGCCATACCCGGGACAGGGCCTCCCGCGAACACCGGGGAGCTGTTTTTT.

The chain links TRBV28 to TRBJ2-1; perhaps TRBD2 as D (5 bases). Trimming took 8 bases from V and 5 from J, leaving 7 bases between them. The CDR3 covers 11 residues. CDR1 MDHEN and CDR2 SYDVKM come from the germline V gene. The CDR3 sequence: CASVGDNEQFF. CDR3 coding DNA: TGTGCCAGCGTCGGGGACAATGAGCAGTTCTTC.

This rearrangement joins TRBV5-1 to TRBJ2-1, with TRBD2 matching 7 bases. The J segment lost 5 bases and the V segment lost 1 base, leaving 6 bases of the junction unmatched. The germline gives CDR1 SGHRS, CDR2 YFSETQ. This CDR3 is 15 amino acids long. CDR3 nucleotides: TGCGCCAGCAGCTTGTGGTCTGGGAGGGACAATGAGCAGTTCTTC. This encodes CASSLWSGRDNEQFF.

V and J are TRBV4-3 and TRBJ2-3; D is perhaps TRBD1 (6 bases). Germline V lookup: CDR1 LGHNA, CDR2 YSLEER. Trimming cost V 3 bases and J 4 bases, with 17 bases left between them. This CDR3 comprises 16 residues. The CDR3 loop reads CASSQQSHSGADTQYF. CDR3 DNA: TGCGCCAGCAGCCAGCAATCCCACTCAGGGGCAGATACGCAGTATTTT.

The V call is TRBV30, the J call TRBJ2-1, with 9 positions matching TRBD2. Germline loops: CDR1 GTSNPN, CDR2 SVGIG (reference sequence). With V trimmed by 3 bases and J by 4 bases, 7 bases remained unmatched. This CDR3 is built from 15 residues. CDR3 protein: CAWRGSGGQYNEQFF. CDR3 bases: TGTGCCTGGAGAGGGAGCGGGGGGCAGTACAATGAGCAGTTCTTC.

This clone came up a few times. The CDR3 nucleotides are TGCGCCAGTTCGGACCCGAGGGACTATGGCTACACCTTC. Translated, it gives CASSDPRDYGYTF. This chain joins TRBV23-1 and TRBJ1-2; D gene ambiguous. Being an ORF, TRBV23-1 has a function that is uncertain. The CDR3 is 13 amino acids. Between the trimmed V and J ends, which lost 9 bases and 3 bases, there was a span of 14 bases.

This sequence joins TRBV6-5 and TRBJ1-6; the D is unclear. CDR1 and CDR2 from the germline V gene are MNHEY and SVGAGI. Trimming took 10 bases from V and 8 from J, leaving 15 bases between them. The CDR3 extends over 13 amino acids. CDR3 sequence: CAIKAEPYSPLHF. CDR3 bases: TGTGCCATCAAAGCAGAACCATATTCACCCCTCCACTTT.